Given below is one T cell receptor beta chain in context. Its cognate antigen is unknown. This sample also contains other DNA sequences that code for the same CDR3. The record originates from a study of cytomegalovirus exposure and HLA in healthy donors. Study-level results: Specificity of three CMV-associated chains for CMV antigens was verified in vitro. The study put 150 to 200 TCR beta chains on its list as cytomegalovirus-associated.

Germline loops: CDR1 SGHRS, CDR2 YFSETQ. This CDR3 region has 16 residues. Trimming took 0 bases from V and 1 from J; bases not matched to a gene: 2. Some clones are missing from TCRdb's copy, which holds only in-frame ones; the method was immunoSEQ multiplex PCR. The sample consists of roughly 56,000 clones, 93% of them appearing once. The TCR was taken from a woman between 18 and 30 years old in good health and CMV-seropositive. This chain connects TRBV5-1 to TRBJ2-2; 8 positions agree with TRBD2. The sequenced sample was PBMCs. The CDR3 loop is CASSLGLAGNTGELFF. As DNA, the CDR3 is TGCGCCAGCAGCTTGGGTCTAGCGGGGAACACCGGGGAGCTGTTTTTT.